These 22 T cell receptor beta chains share one sample of origin, sequenced in a study of cytomegalovirus exposure and HLA in healthy donors. Use of 60 Vbeta and 13 Jbeta primers characterized the PCR. The data were produced by immunoSEQ multiplex PCR, yet TCRdb's version contains in-frame clones alone and is incomplete. The table for this sample gives around 140,000 clones. The material sequenced was PBMCs. Source of these receptors: a man younger than 35 in good health and CMV-seronegative.

V and J are TRBV6-1 and TRBJ1-2, with 7 nucleotides matching TRBD1. V lost 4 bases to trimming and J lost 0 bases; unmatched junction nucleotides: 5. This CDR3 has 15 residues. Germline V gives CDR1 MNHNS, CDR2 SASEGT. CDR3 region: CASSAHRGTNYGYTF. The CDR3 DNA sequence: TGTGCCAGCAGTGCCCACAGGGGTACTAACTATGGCTACACCTTC.

The chain joins TRBV28 to TRBJ2-3; the match to TRBD1 covers 8 bases. Germline lookup yields CDR1 MDHEN and CDR2 SYDVKM. The CDR3 is made up of 15 amino acids. V was pared by 4 bases and J by 4 bases, with 7 bases of the junction left unmatched. CDR3 nucleotides: TGTGCCAGCAGTTCGACAGGGGAATCTTCAGATACGCAGTATTTT. Its translation: CASSSTGESSDTQYF.

This CDR3 is CASSLGGDTGELFF. Written as DNA, the CDR3 is TGTGCCAGCAGCTTAGGGGGGGACACCGGGGAGCTGTTTTTT. The gene calls are TRBV7-2 and TRBJ2-2; TRBD2 is a possible D gene (6 bases). CDR3 length: 14 amino acids. V lost 1 base and J 3 bases, leaving 6 bases between the germline ends. Germline CDR1 reads SGHTA; CDR2 reads FQGNSA.

Worth noting for this clone: At one boundary the junction diverges from the germline segment, which might be a read error. V usage is TRBV7-7 and J usage is TRBJ2-7; 11 positions match TRBD1. Germline V lookup: CDR1 SSHAT, CDR2 FNYEAQ (reference sequence). The CDR3 loop spans 15 amino acids. CDR3: CASSQGQGVGYEQYF. CDR3 DNA: TGTGCTAGCAGCCAGGGACAGGGGGTTGGGTACGAGCAGTACTTC.

V gene TRBV6-6 combines with J gene TRBJ2-3, with 8 nucleotides matching TRBD2. Trimming removed 5 bases from V and 2 bases from J; junction bases left unmatched: 9. This CDR3 has 16 residues. The germline CDR1 and CDR2 sequences are MNHNY and SVGAGI (reference sequence). CDR3 amino acids: CASSRYRGGHTDTQYF. CDR3 DNA: TGTGCCAGCAGTCGGTACCGGGGGGGCCACACAGATACGCAGTATTTT.

The chain employs TRBV28 and TRBJ2-7; the match to TRBD1 covers 7 bases. The trim removed 8 bases at V and 5 bases at J, leaving 15 bases unmatched. This CDR3 region has 15 residues. CDR1 is MDHEN and CDR2 is SYDVKM in the germline V gene. CDR3 sequence (DNA): TGTGCCAGCGACGCCTTGACAGGGAATGTCGACGAGCAGTACTTC. Protein sequence: CASDALTGNVDEQYF.

The chain joins TRBV6-5 to TRBJ1-3, with 8 bases lining up with TRBD1. Germline CDR1 and CDR2: MNHEY and SVGAGI. The V segment lost 4 bases and the J segment 2 bases; nucleotides outside the gene matches: 7. This CDR3 spans 16 amino acids. CDR3 loop: CASSFLKQGAGNTIYF. CDR3 nucleotide sequence: TGTGCCAGCAGTTTTTTAAAACAGGGGGCTGGAAACACCATATATTTT.

This chain connects TRBV6-1 to TRBJ1-5, with D perhaps TRBD1 (6 bases). The CDR3 runs 15 residues. From germline, CDR1 is MNHNS and CDR2 SASEGT. V was shortened by 4 bases and J by 4 bases, with 14 bases between the two germline ends. The CDR3 loop reads CASSGKIQGNQPQHF. The CDR3 DNA sequence: TGTGCCAGCAGTGGAAAAATCCAGGGGAATCAGCCCCAGCATTTT.

V is TRBV29-1 and J is TRBJ2-6, with 7 bases matching TRBD1. The V gene end was trimmed by 6 bases and the J gene end by 1 base; junction bases not matched to a gene: 9. This CDR3 comprises 16 residues. Germline-derived CDR1 and CDR2 are SQVTM and ANQGSEA. As DNA, the CDR3 is TGCAGCGTCAGACAGGGCGACTTGTCTGGGGCCAACGTCCTGACTTTC. It codes for CSVRQGDLSGANVLTF.

This chain uses TRBV28 with TRBJ2-7; the D gene is possibly TRBD1 (6 bases). The CDR3 covers 13 residues. CDR1 and CDR2 from the germline V gene are MDHEN and SYDVKM. V gave up 3 bases and J gave up 9 bases, with 15 bases separating them. CDR3: CASSLGQGIGQYF. The CDR3 DNA sequence: TGTGCCAGCAGTTTGGGTCAGGGGATTGGGCAGTACTTC.

The V gene is TRBV19, the J gene TRBJ1-5, with D maybe TRBD1 (6 bases). The CDR3 consists of 20 residues. Deletions cut 7 bases from V and 4 bases from J, with 32 bases between. Germline V gene lookup returns CDR1 LNHDA and CDR2 SQIVND (reference sequence). The DNA of the CDR3 is TGTGCCAGTACCATCAAGGGGACAATGAGTTTCGTCCCTCGGAATCAGCCCCAGCATTTT. This gives the protein CASTIKGTMSFVPRNQPQHF. Looking up the rest from reference TRBV19 and TRBJ1-5 gives the full variable domain: DGGITQSPKYLFRKEGQNVTLSCEQNLNHDAMYWYRQDPGQGLRLIYYSQIVNDFQKGDIAEGYSVSREKKESFPLTVTSAQKNPTAFYLCASTIKGTMSFVPRNQPQHFGDGTRLSIL.

This rearrangement joins TRBV29-1 to TRBJ1-5, with D perhaps TRBD1 (5 bases). V was cut by 1 base and J by 4 bases, with 14 bases left in between. CDR3 length: 15 amino acids. Germline lookup yields CDR1 SQVTM and CDR2 ANQGSEA. CDR3 in DNA: TGCAGCGTTGAAGTCGGGGGATCTCCGAATCAGCCCCAGCATTTT. Translation gives CSVEVGGSPNQPQHF.

The chain has TRBV7-8 and TRBJ1-2, with 11 bases matching TRBD1. Trimming took 5 bases from V and 5 from J; bases not matched to a gene: 7. The CDR3 runs to 15 residues. Germline CDR1 reads SGHVS; CDR2 reads FQNEAQ. CDR3 nucleotides: TGTGCCAGCAGCCCCGGACAGGGGGCCCTGTATGGCTACACCTTC. Translation gives CASSPGQGALYGYTF.

This sequence joins TRBV29-1 and TRBJ2-7, with a weak D call TRBD1 (8 bases). The CDR3 spans 13 residues. V was pared by 6 bases and J by 3 bases, with 15 bases between. CDR1 is SQVTM, CDR2 ANQGSEA, per germline. The CDR3 region has the DNA TGCAGCGTAGCTACAGGGGGGGTCTACGAGCAGTACTTC. This gives the protein CSVATGGVYEQYF.

The chain is built from TRBV7-9 and TRBJ2-1; D is perhaps TRBD2 (5 bases). Deletions cut 5 bases from V and 2 bases from J, with 13 bases between. From germline, CDR1 is SEHNR and CDR2 FQNEAQ (reference sequence). This CDR3 contains 15 residues. CDR3 in amino acids: CASSTGESPYNEQFF. The CDR3, as DNA: TGTGCCAGCAGCACCGGGGAAAGCCCCTACAATGAGCAGTTCTTC.

The V call is TRBV7-9, the J call TRBJ1-2; no clear D. Germline V lookup: CDR1 SEHNR, CDR2 FQNEAQ (reference sequence). Trimming cost V 1 base and J 6 bases, with 12 bases left between them. CDR3 size: 14 residues. This chain's CDR3 is CASSLVEGRDGYTF. CDR3 sequence (DNA): TGTGCCAGCAGCTTAGTAGAGGGCCGCGATGGCTACACCTTC.

The chain employs TRBV10-3 and TRBJ1-2; 7 bases fit TRBD1. Germline V gene lookup returns CDR1 ENHRY and CDR2 SYGVKD. The CDR3 extends over 15 amino acids. V trimming: 3 bases; J trimming: 6 bases; junction bases outside the gene matches: 10. CDR3 bases: TGTGCCATCAGTGATGGGGCGGGACAGTATGATGGCTACACCTTC. This gives the protein CAISDGAGQYDGYTF.

V usage is TRBV11-3 and J usage is TRBJ2-1; the D is unclear. Germline lookup yields CDR1 SGHNT and CDR2 YENEEA. V shed 1 base and J shed 7 bases, with 14 bases lying between them. The CDR3 loop spans 15 amino acids. CDR3 in amino acids: CASSLGAHVPNEQFF. In nucleotides, the CDR3 is TGTGCCAGCAGCTTAGGGGCCCACGTCCCTAATGAGCAGTTCTTC. The full variable domain, completed using reference TRBV11-3 and TRBJ2-1, is EAGVVQSPRYKIIEKKQPVAFWCNPISGHNTLYWYLQNLGQGPELLIRYENEEAVDDSQLPKDRFSAERLKGVDSTLKIQPAELGDSAVYLCASSLGAHVPNEQFFGPGTRLTVL.

The V call is TRBV9, the J call TRBJ2-3, with a tentative D call TRBD1 (6 bases). The CDR3 spans 15 residues. Germline lookup yields CDR1 SGDLS and CDR2 YYNGEE. Trimming stripped 3 bases from V and 1 base from J, with 12 bases between. The CDR3 nucleotides are TGTGCCAGCAGCGGGGGGCCGGCGGGCACAGATACGCAGTATTTT. This gives the protein CASSGGPAGTDTQYF.

The chain recombines TRBV25-1 with TRBJ2-1; 9 bases line up with TRBD2. Germline CDR1 MGHDK, CDR2 SYGVNS. V dropped 2 bases and J dropped 4; count of bases not matched to a gene: 12. The CDR3 spans 18 residues. The CDR3 region is CASSEEGVSGGSYNEQFF. DNA of the CDR3: TGTGCCAGCAGTGAAGAGGGGGTTAGCGGGGGTTCTTACAATGAGCAGTTCTTC.

This sequence joins TRBV30 and TRBJ2-1; 8 bases match TRBD2. Trimming took 3 bases from V and 9 from J; bases not matched to a gene: 13. CDR1 GTSNPN and CDR2 SVGIG come from the germline V gene (reference sequence). The CDR3 loop spans 15 amino acids. The CDR3 bases are TGTGCCTGGAGCGGACTAGCCCGGGGGACTGGTGAGCAGTTCTTC. It is translated as CAWSGLARGTGEQFF.

This chain uses TRBV5-6 with TRBJ1-1; D gene ambiguous. The CDR3 runs to 13 residues. In germline, CDR1 is SGHDT, CDR2 YYEEEE. With 5 bases removed from V and 6 bases from J, the gap between germline ends came to 14 bases. The DNA for the CDR3 is TGTGCCAGCAGTCTAGGGAGTGGCGCTGAAGCTTTCTTT. Amino acids: CASSLGSGAEAFF. Combining the CDR3 with reference TRBV5-6 and TRBJ1-1 gives the whole variable domain DAGVTQSPTHLIKTRGQQVTLRCSPKSGHDTVSWYQQALGQGPQFIFQYYEEEERQRGNFPDRFSGHQFPNYSSELNVNALLLGDSALYLCASSLGSGAEAFFGQGTRLTVV.